This TCR beta chain was identified in a study of T-cell reconstitution after alpha-beta-depleted transplantation in children. CDR3 length: 21 residues. Per germline, CDR1 LGHNA and CDR2 YNFKEQ. The J segment lost 4 bases and the V segment lost 1 base, leaving 19 bases of the junction unmatched. This clonotype was detected many times. Unique molecular identifiers were incorporated during preparation of the TCRbeta library. TCRdb reprocessed the PCR reads via MiXCR and lists one record per CDR3 protein. The table includes hundreds of thousands of distinct CDR3 sequences, 8% to 11% detected once. This receptor was obtained from a child aged 2-15 years with inherited bone marrow failure, due to receive a stem cell transplant. The material sequenced was PBMCs, taken before TCRalphabeta/CD19-depleted stem cell transplant. The chain combines TRBV4-2 with TRBJ2-1; 10 nucleotides line up with TRBD2. This chain's CDR3 is CASSQGPKASGRAVRYNEQFF. The CDR3 DNA sequence: TGTGCCAGCAGCCAAGGGCCGAAGGCCAGCGGGAGGGCCGTCCGGTACAATGAGCAGTTCTTC.